The entry below describes one T cell receptor beta chain. What it recognizes is unknown. Quantitative 5'-RACE with molecular barcodes produced the TCR beta libraries. TCRdb fed the 5' RACE reads into MiXCR, producing one record per CDR3 protein. The data show about 36,000 distinct CDR3 sequences, 13% seen once. CDR1 and CDR2 (germline): DFQATT, SNEGSKA (reference sequence). V lost 3 bases to trimming and J lost 0 bases, with 11 bases between them. This CDR3 contains 14 residues. This sample is drawn from a study of CD8 T cells in ankylosing spondylitis. Study-level results: Made up of under ten highly homologous variants, a TCR beta motif appeared characteristic of ankylosing spondylitis blood. Disease-linked clones were reportedly significantly enriched in matched ankylosing spondylitis synovial fluid.

The chain has TRBV20-1 and TRBJ1-1; D may be TRBD1 (5 bases). Sequencing was carried out using synovial fluid, either unsorted or a sorted T cell fraction (not recorded which). The origin of this receptor is a male donor with ankylosing spondylitis. The CDR3 protein is CSARVPGVNTEAFF. The CDR3 DNA is TGCAGTGCTAGGGTCCCGGGGGTGAACACTGAAGCTTTCTTT.